These T cell receptor beta chains were read from a single sample in a study of blood T cell repertoires in COVID-19. Here immunoSEQ multiplex PCR was the method, and the copy in TCRdb shows in-frame clones only, minus some. The sample consists of about 400,000 clones, around 92% of them appearing once. The sample was PBMCs or T cells enriched from blood (not recorded which). The receptors shown here come from a woman aged 25 to 45 who had recovered from COVID-19. Both conserved end residues are trimmed from each CDR3. Fields, in order: V gene, D gene, clone size, J gene, CDR3 length, CDR3 protein. A D gene is named only where the DNA matches it firmly. For some rows the clone size is stated as once, few or many, or as a class when expanded; others skip it.

TRBV5-8,NA,NA,TRBJ1-1,12,ASSLGGLIMTAF
TRBV3-1/TRBV3-2,TRBD1,NA,TRBJ1-1,13,ASSPHGQGFSRAF
TRBV27,TRBD1,NA,TRBJ1-2,16,ASSDVKGQGWENYGYT
TRBV27,TRBD1,NA,TRBJ2-1,15,ASSLRFGTGGRNEQF
TRBV24-1,TRBD1,NA,TRBJ1-1,13,ATSDTRGPRTEAF
TRBV29-1,NA,NA,TRBJ2-3,12,SVTDWRAPDTQY
TRBV7-8,TRBD2,NA,TRBJ2-3,12,ASKLAPRTDTQY
TRBV27,TRBD2,NA,TRBJ2-7,12,ASSPGLADYEQY
TRBV30,NA,few,TRBJ1-1,11,AWLRGWVTEAF
TRBV7-3,NA,once,TRBJ1-1,12,ASSLLPGNTEAF
TRBV9,NA,NA,TRBJ1-1,12,ASSVAQSNTEAF
TRBV19,TRBD1,NA,TRBJ1-5,13,ASSKTGEVRQPQH